This T cell receptor (beta chain) originates from a study of cytomegalovirus exposure and HLA in healthy donors. General study results and limits: V- and J-gene trimming in TCR beta was tied to a missense DCLRE1C variant by an analysis performed later. Researchers counted 164 TCR beta chains as cytomegalovirus-associated.

The PCR was carried out with 60 Vbeta primers and 13 Jbeta primers. Authors' analysis steps: It was a later analysis that counted around 85 million unique TCR beta chains, of which roughly 11 million were shared. Measured with immunoSEQ multiplex PCR; TCRdb has only the in-frame clones, and not every one. V and J calls and clone size come straight from that table; D and trimming were deduced from the DNA. This table has about 55,000 clones, roughly 82% appearing once. At sampling all donors were nominally healthy, likely with unrecorded immune exposures. Concerning this clone itself: Its target is not known.

Germline trimming cut 6 bases from V and 8 bases from J; bases unmatched to any gene: 8. Looked up from germline, CDR1 is MNHNY and CDR2 is SVGAGI (reference sequence). The CDR3 extends over 13 amino acids. This sequence joins TRBV6-6 and TRBJ1-2; 8 nucleotides line up with TRBD1. The TCR originated in a man aged 25 to 45 in good health and CMV-seronegative. Material for sequencing was PBMCs. CDR3: CASSRGQGRGYTF. The CDR3 DNA is TGTGCCAGCAGCCGTGGACAGGGTCGGGGCTACACCTTC.